The 17 T cell receptor beta chains below come from one sample, sequenced in a study of blood T cell repertoires in COVID-19. Here immunoSEQ multiplex PCR was the method, and the copy in TCRdb shows in-frame clones only, minus some. The data show a few hundred thousand clones, approximately 80% seen once. The sample comprised PBMCs or T cells enriched from blood (not recorded which). Source of these receptors: a woman aged 60-70 years who had recovered from COVID-19.

The chain recombines TRBV3-1 (or the pseudogene TRBV3-2) with TRBJ1-1; D may be TRBD1 (5 bases). Trimming removed 5 bases from V and 6 bases from J, with 22 bases in between. The CDR3 is made up of 16 amino acids. Germline V CDR1 and CDR2: LGHDT, YNNKEL (reference sequence). The CDR3 DNA sequence: TGTGCCAGCAGCTCCGGGGAGGGAAGTCAAGGGGCTGAAGCTTTCTTT. This codes for CASSSGEGSQGAEAFF.

This clone turned up a few times. The chain links TRBV5-1 to TRBJ2-2, with D perhaps TRBD1 (6 bases). Germline loops: CDR1 SGHRS, CDR2 YFSETQ. The CDR3 length is 14 residues. Trimming took off 0 bases at V and 6 bases at J, with 9 bases between the two ends. The CDR3 sequence is CASSLVPGAGELFF. The CDR3 DNA reads as TGCGCCAGCAGCTTGGTTCCAGGGGCCGGGGAGCTGTTTTTT.

J is TRBJ1-1 and V is TRBV29-1; 8 bases are a match to TRBD1. V shed 5 bases, J shed 10 bases, and the junction held 9 bases outside the gene matches. There are 12 residues in the CDR3. Germline lookup yields CDR1 SQVTM and CDR2 ANQGSEA. The CDR3 protein is CSVKTGEVVAFF. CDR3 in DNA: TGCAGCGTTAAGACAGGGGAGGTAGTAGCTTTCTTT. Complete variable domain (other parts from reference TRBV29-1 and TRBJ1-1): SAVISQKPSRDICQRGTSLTIQCQVDSQVTMMFWYRQQPGQSLTLIATANQGSEATYESGFVIDKFPISRPNLTFSTLTVSNMSPEDSSIYLCSVKTGEVVAFFGQGTRLTVV.

The chain links TRBV19 to TRBJ2-2; D may be TRBD2 (6 bases). V dropped 6 bases and J dropped 6 bases, with 17 bases sitting between them. CDR1 and CDR2 (germline): LNHDA, SQIVND (reference sequence). The length of the CDR3 is 15 residues. In nucleotides, the CDR3 is TGTGCCAGTAGCCGTTCGGCGGGGCGGGCCGGGGAGCTGTTTTTT. Translating it yields CASSRSAGRAGELFF.

The chain combines TRBV19 with TRBJ2-5, with 8 bases that match TRBD2. This CDR3 spans 16 amino acids. V trimming: 5 bases; J trimming: 2 bases; junction bases outside the gene matches: 10. Germline lookup yields CDR1 LNHDA and CDR2 SQIVND (reference sequence). The CDR3 here is CASSLSSGPIQETQYF. The CDR3 bases are TGTGCCAGTAGTTTGTCTAGCGGGCCTATACAAGAGACCCAGTACTTC.

The rearrangement uses TRBV7-9 and TRBJ1-5; D not certain. Germline CDR1 SEHNR, CDR2 FQNEAQ (reference sequence). Trimming removed 1 base at V and 1 base at J, with 14 bases between. This CDR3 is 17 amino acids long. CDR3 sequence: CASSLEFGERSNQPQHF. As DNA, the CDR3 is TGTGCCAGCAGCTTAGAATTCGGGGAAAGGAGCAATCAGCCCCAGCATTTT.

The count of this clone is one. The chain recombines TRBV27 with TRBJ2-7; D might be TRBD2 (5 bases). Germline loops: CDR1 MNHEY, CDR2 SMNVEV (reference sequence). V dropped 3 bases and J dropped 0 bases, with 12 bases sitting between them. The CDR3 extends over 15 amino acids. The CDR3 DNA reads TGTGCCAGCAGTTTTACCGGGAAAAACTCCTACGAGCAGTACTTC. Protein: CASSFTGKNSYEQYF.

The chain has TRBV5-6 and TRBJ2-7; maybe TRBD1 (6 bases). The germline gives CDR1 SGHDT, CDR2 YYEEEE. CDR3 length: 14 residues. Trimming removed 3 bases from V and 4 bases from J, with 14 bases in between. CDR3 nucleotides: TGTGCCAGCAGCTACGACCCACAGGGTTACGAGCAGTACTTC. Amino acid sequence: CASSYDPQGYEQYF.

The chain carries TRBV6-1 and TRBJ1-4, with 9 nucleotides matching TRBD1. Germline V gives CDR1 MNHNS, CDR2 SASEGT. The junction had 9 bases not matched to a gene; V was cut back by 5 bases and J by 8 bases. The CDR3 contains 15 residues. CDR3 coding DNA: TGTGCCAGCAGTTCATTGGGACAGGGTGAGGAAAAACTGTTTTTT. Translating gives CASSSLGQGEEKLFF.

V gene TRBV3-1 (or the pseudogene TRBV3-2) combines with J gene TRBJ1-4; unclear D gene. There are 15 residues in the CDR3. CDR1 is LGHDT, CDR2 YNNKEL, per germline (reference sequence). V lost 4 bases, J lost 3 bases, and 12 bases lay in between. The CDR3 DNA is TGTGCCAGCAGCCGCCGGGGTGGATCTAATGAAAAACTGTTTTTT. It codes for CASSRRGGSNEKLFF.

The chain carries TRBV5-4 and TRBJ2-1, with 8 bases aligning to TRBD1. The CDR3 length is 14 residues. J lost 7 bases, V lost 8 bases, and 11 bases had no gene match. Germline assignment: CDR1 SGHNT and CDR2 YYREEE (reference sequence). CDR3 in amino acids: CASKPGQVGNEQFF. The CDR3 nucleotides read TGTGCCAGTAAACCGGGACAGGTTGGAAATGAGCAGTTCTTC.

The V and J genes are TRBV20-1 and TRBJ2-4; a possible D gene is TRBD1 (5 bases). CDR1 and CDR2 from the germline V gene are DFQATT and SNEGSKA (reference sequence). V dropped 3 bases and J dropped 0 bases, with 15 bases sitting between them. The CDR3 spans 16 residues. This CDR3 is CSASLWGRLAKNIQYF. The CDR3 DNA follows: TGCAGTGCTAGTTTATGGGGCCGACTAGCCAAAAACATTCAGTACTTC.

The rearrangement uses TRBV25-1 and TRBJ1-1, with D possibly TRBD1 on 5 matching bases. Germline assignment: CDR1 MGHDK and CDR2 SYGVNS. V was shortened by 6 bases and J by 11 bases, with 16 bases between the two germline ends. This CDR3 has 12 residues. For the CDR3, the DNA is TGTGCCAGCAGCCGGACGGGGGATATTGCTTTCTTT. This codes for CASSRTGDIAFF. Full variable domain (rest looked up from reference TRBV25-1 and TRBJ1-1): EADIYQTPRYLVIGTGKKITLECSQTMGHDKMYWYQQDPGMELHLIHYSYGVNSTEKGDLSSESTVSRIRTEHFPLTLESARPSHTSQYLCASSRTGDIAFFGQGTRLTVV.

The chain has TRBV3-1 (or the pseudogene TRBV3-2) and TRBJ2-1; 9 positions agree with TRBD2. Germline V gene sequence: CDR1 LGHDT, CDR2 YNNKEL (reference sequence). The CDR3 has 16 residues. V shed 3 bases, J shed 8 bases, and the junction held 11 bases outside the gene matches. DNA of the CDR3: TGTGCCAGCAGCCAGCTCGCGGGGGGGCCGTTTGATGAGCAGTTCTTC. The encoded protein is CASSQLAGGPFDEQFF.

The chain carries TRBV7-9 and TRBJ1-2; TRBD1 agrees at 9 bases. The CDR3 runs to 14 residues. Germline loops: CDR1 SEHNR, CDR2 FQNEAQ (reference sequence). Trimming took 5 bases from V and 8 from J; bases not matched to a gene: 9. The chain's CDR3 is CASSPRTGAEGYTF. CDR3 DNA sequence: TGTGCCAGCAGCCCTCGGACAGGGGCAGAGGGCTACACCTTC.

This clone was recorded once. The chain employs TRBV5-4 and TRBJ2-3; possibly TRBD1 or TRBD2 for D (6 bases each). Trimming shortened V by 4 bases and J by 0 bases, and 18 bases separated the two germline ends. CDR3 length equals 17 residues. Germline assignment: CDR1 SGHNT and CDR2 YYREEE (reference sequence). The CDR3 coding sequence is TGTGCCAGCAGCGTGGGGGGCTTTCGAACTAGCACAGATACGCAGTATTTT. Protein: CASSVGGFRTSTDTQYF.

J is TRBJ2-5 and V is TRBV12-5; D is possibly TRBD1 (6 bases). In germline, CDR1 is LGHNT, CDR2 FRNRAP. V was shortened by 7 bases and J by 2 bases, with 14 bases between the two germline ends. The CDR3 is made up of 14 amino acids. CDR3 DNA sequence: TGTGCTAGTGCCCGAGGGGACATACAAGAGACCCAGTACTTC. Amino acid sequence: CASARGDIQETQYF. Complete variable domain (other parts from reference TRBV12-5 and TRBJ2-5): DARVTQTPRHKVTEMGQEVTMRCQPILGHNTVFWYRQTMMQGLELLAYFRNRAPLDDSGMPKDRFSAEMPDATLATLKIQPSEPRDSAVYFCASARGDIQETQYFGPGTRLLVL.